A selection of T cell receptor beta chains follows, all from one sample in a study of blood T cells in healthy people across ages. MiXCR, run by TCRdb on the 5' RACE reads, gives a single entry per CDR3 protein. In the table there are roughly 410,000 distinct CDR3 sequences, over 45% of which are singletons. The sample comprised blood. The receptors were sampled from a man between 60 and 75 years old in good health. The CDR3 runs from the conserved cysteine through the conserved F or W. D genes are given only for firm matches. Clone size is shown for a subset of rows, as once, few, many or a class of expanded clone.

d_call j_call clone_size v_call cdr3_nt cdr3_aa
- TRBJ2-3 - TRBV6-5 TGTGCCAGCAGTTACTCTCGGTTGGTAGAACAGAAGGGAGATACGCAGTATTTT CASSYSRLVEQKGDTQYF
- TRBJ2-2 once TRBV20-1 TGCAGTGCGGGGACTCCGACCGGGGAGCTGTTTTTT CSAGTPTGELFF
- TRBJ2-7 few TRBV6-1 TGTGCCAGCAGTGGCCGGGCAGGGCACTACGAGCAGTACTTC CASSGRAGHYEQYF
- TRBJ1-2 few TRBV20-1 TGCAGTGCTAGAGATCTCACCGGCTACACCTTC CSARDLTGYTF
- TRBJ1-1 - TRBV6-5 TGTGCCAGCAGTTACGGCGGCAGTGAAGCTTTCTTT CASSYGGSEAFF
- TRBJ2-5 - TRBV4-1 TGCGCCAGCAGCCAAGACGTAAGCGGCCAAGAGACCCAGTACTTC CASSQDVSGQETQYF
- TRBJ2-6 few TRBV28 TGTGCCAGCAGTTCCGGGGGTTCAGGGACCGGGGCCAACGTCCTGACTTTC CASSSGGSGTGANVLTF
- TRBJ2-5 once TRBV7-9 TGTGCCAGCAGTCCGGTAGCGACCCAAGAGACCCAGTACTTC CASSPVATQETQYF
- TRBJ2-6 - TRBV7-2 TGTGCCAGCAGCTTAGCCCTTATTACAGGAACTGGGGCCAACGTCCTGACTTTC CASSLALITGTGANVLTF
- TRBJ2-5 - TRBV28 TGTGCCAGCAAAGCCGGGCCGCAGAGAGAGACCCAGTACTTC CASKAGPQRETQYF
- TRBJ2-2 - TRBV6-5 TGTGCCAGCACAAAAAGAACCGGGGAGCTGTTTTTT CASTKRTGELFF
- TRBJ2-5 few TRBV29-1 TGCAGCGTCCAGAAGGGTACCCGCCCTCTGGAGCAGTACTTC CSVQKGTRPLEQYF
TRBD1 TRBJ1-4 - TRBV12-3/TRBV12-4 TGTGCCAGCAGTTTGGTATGGACAGGGGGCGCGGTGACTAATGAAAAACTGTTTTTT CASSLVWTGGAVTNEKLFF
TRBD1 TRBJ2-5 - TRBV7-2 TGTGCCAGCAGCTTAGGGGGGACAGGGGGCGCCGGACAGTACTTC CASSLGGTGGAGQYF
- TRBJ2-3 - TRBV27 TGTGCCAGCAGTTCTATTTTTGGGTCCGAGGTTGCAGATACGCAGTATTTT CASSSIFGSEVADTQYF
TRBD1 TRBJ2-1 - TRBV14 TGTGCCAGCAGAGCCGGGACAGGGGGCGCGGCTCGACCCTACAATGAGCAGTTCTTC CASRAGTGGAARPYNEQFF
- TRBJ1-2 - TRBV6-2/TRBV6-3 TGTGCCAGCAACCCGGACGGCCGTATAGGCTACACCTTC CASNPDGRIGYTF
- TRBJ2-5 few TRBV20-1 TGCAGTGCTAGAGAGCCGGGTCCGGAACTAGAGTACTTC CSAREPGPELEYF
- TRBJ2-5 - TRBV4-1 TGCGCCAGCAGCCAAGGCCCGACAGGCGTCCAAGAGACCCAGTACTTC CASSQGPTGVQETQYF
- TRBJ1-5 few TRBV7-9 TGTGCCAGCAGCCCCGATTGGCAGCCCCAGCATTTT CASSPDWQPQHF
- TRBJ2-7 once TRBV3-1 TGTGCCAGCAGCCAAGATCAGGGGCGCGAGCAGTACTTC CASSQDQGREQYF
- TRBJ2-1 - TRBV7-2 TGTGCCAGCAGCTTTAAACAGGGAAGGGGAAATGAGCAGTTCTTC CASSFKQGRGNEQFF